This TCR beta chain was recovered during a study of cytomegalovirus exposure and HLA in healthy donors. Germline V gene data show CDR1 as SGHRS and CDR2 as YFSETQ. V dropped 9 bases and J dropped 7; count of bases not matched to a gene: 13. This CDR3 has 13 amino acids. This clone was counted between two and nine times. The antigen is not known. Healthy bone marrow donors made up the donors. Findings of the study overall: For most TCR beta V segments, an earlier analysis put the productive rate at about 90% or about 30% of the time. CMV antigen specificity of three CMV-associated chains was confirmed in vitro.

Primers for the PCR totalled 60 Vbeta and 13 Jbeta. Original processing notes: It was a later analysis that counted 83 million or so unique TCR beta chains, of which about 10 million were shared. Clones were sequenced by immunoSEQ multiplex PCR, and TCRdb holds only the in-frame ones, with some missing. From that table come the V and J calls and clone size; the DNA was used to work out D and trimming. This table has 100,000 to 150,000 clones, 60% to 80% appearing once. The chain combines TRBV5-1 with TRBJ2-7, with TRBD1 matching over 7 bases. The clonotype was recovered from a female donor in good health and CMV-seronegative. Sequenced material: PBMCs. CDR3 nucleotides: TGCGCCACCCAGGGGGATGGGGGCGAGGAGCAGTACTTC. Its protein is CATQGDGGEEQYF. Based on the CDR3 plus reference TRBV5-1 and TRBJ2-7, the full variable domain is KAGVTQTPRYLIKTRGQQVTLSCSPISGHRSVSWYQQTPGQGLQFLFEYFSETQRNKGNFPGRFSGRQFSNSRSEMNVSTLELGDSALYLCATQGDGGEEQYFGPGTRLTVT.